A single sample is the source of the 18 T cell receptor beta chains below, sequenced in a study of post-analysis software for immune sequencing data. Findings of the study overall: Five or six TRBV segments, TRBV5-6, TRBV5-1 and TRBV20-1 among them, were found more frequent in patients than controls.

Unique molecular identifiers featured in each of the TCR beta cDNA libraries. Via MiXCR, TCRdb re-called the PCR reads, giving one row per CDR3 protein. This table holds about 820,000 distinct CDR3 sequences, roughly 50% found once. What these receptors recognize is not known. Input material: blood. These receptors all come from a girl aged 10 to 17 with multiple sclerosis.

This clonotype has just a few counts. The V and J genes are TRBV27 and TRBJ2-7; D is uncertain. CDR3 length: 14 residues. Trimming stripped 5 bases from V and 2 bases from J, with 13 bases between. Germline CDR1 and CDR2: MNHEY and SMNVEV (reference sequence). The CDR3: CASSPRSLTYEQYF. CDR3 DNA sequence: TGTGCCAGCAGTCCTCGGAGTTTAACCTACGAGCAGTACTTC.

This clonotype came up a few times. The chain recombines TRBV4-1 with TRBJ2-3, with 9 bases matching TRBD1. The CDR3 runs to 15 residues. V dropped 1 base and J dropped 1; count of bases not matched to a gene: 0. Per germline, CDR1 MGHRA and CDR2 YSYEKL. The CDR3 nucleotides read TGCGCCAGCAGCCAAGGGGACAGGGGCACAGATACGCAGTATTTT. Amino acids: CASSQGDRGTDTQYF.

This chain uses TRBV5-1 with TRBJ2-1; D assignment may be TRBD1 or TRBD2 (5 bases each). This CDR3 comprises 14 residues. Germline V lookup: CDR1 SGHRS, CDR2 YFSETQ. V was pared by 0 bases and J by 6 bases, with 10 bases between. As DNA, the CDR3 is TGCGCCAGCAGCTTGGACAGGACTGTCAATGAGCAGTTCTTC. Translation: CASSLDRTVNEQFF.

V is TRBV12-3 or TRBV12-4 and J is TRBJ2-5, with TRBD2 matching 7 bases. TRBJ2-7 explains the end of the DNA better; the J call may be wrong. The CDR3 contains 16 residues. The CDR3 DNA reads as TGTGCCAGCAGTTTAGTTATGACTAGCTCCCCGTACGAGCAGTACTTC. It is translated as CASSLVMTSSPYEQYF.

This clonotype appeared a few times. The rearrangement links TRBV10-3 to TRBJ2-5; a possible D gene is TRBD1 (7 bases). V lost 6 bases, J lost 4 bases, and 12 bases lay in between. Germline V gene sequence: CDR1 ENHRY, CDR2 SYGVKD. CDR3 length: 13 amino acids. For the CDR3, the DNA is TGTGCCATCAGCCAGGGGGGTCGAGAGACCCAGTACTTC. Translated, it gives CAISQGGRETQYF.

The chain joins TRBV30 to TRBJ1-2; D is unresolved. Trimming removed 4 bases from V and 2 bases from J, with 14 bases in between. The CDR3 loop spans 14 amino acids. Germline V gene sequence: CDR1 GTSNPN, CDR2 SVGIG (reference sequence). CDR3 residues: CAWKYAPGNYGYTF. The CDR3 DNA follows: TGTGCCTGGAAGTATGCCCCGGGAAACTATGGCTACACCTTC. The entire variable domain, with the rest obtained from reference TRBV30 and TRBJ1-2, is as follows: SQTIHQWPATLVQPVGSPLSLECTVEGTSNPNLYWYRQAAGRGLQLLFYSVGIGQISSEVPQNLSASRPQDRQFILSSKKLLLSDSGFYLCAWKYAPGNYGYTFGSGTRLTVV.

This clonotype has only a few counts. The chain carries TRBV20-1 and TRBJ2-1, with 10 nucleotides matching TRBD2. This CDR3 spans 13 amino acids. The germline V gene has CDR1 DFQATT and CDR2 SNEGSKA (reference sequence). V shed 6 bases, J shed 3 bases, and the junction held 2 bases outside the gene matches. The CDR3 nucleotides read TGCAGTGCACTAGCGGGACACTACAATGAGCAGTTCTTC. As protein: CSALAGHYNEQFF.

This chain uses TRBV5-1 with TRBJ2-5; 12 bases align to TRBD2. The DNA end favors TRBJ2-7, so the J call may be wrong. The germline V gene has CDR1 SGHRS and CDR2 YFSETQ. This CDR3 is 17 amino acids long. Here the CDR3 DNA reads TGCGCCAGCAGCTCCGGGACTAGCGGGCCCTCCAGGCACGAGCAGTACTTC. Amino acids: CASSSGTSGPSRHEQYF.

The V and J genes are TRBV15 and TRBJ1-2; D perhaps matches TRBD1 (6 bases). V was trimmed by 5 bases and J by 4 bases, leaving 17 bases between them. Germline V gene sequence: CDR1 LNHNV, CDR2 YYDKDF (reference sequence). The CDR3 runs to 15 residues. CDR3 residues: CATSPLGDNPYGYTF. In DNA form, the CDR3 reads TGTGCCACCAGCCCTCTGGGGGACAACCCCTATGGCTACACCTTC.

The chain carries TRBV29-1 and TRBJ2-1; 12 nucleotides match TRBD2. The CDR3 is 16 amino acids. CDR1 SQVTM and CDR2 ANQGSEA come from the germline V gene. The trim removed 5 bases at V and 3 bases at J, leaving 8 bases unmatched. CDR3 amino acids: CSVNGRTSGIYNEQFF. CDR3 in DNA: TGCAGCGTTAACGGAAGGACTAGCGGGATCTACAATGAGCAGTTCTTC.

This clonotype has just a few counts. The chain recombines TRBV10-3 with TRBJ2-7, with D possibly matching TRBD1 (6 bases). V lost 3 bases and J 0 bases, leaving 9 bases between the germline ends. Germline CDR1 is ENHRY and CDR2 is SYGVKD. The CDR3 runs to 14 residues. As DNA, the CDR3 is TGTGCCATCAGTGACAGGGGCCTCTCCTACGAGCAGTACTTC. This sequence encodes CAISDRGLSYEQYF.

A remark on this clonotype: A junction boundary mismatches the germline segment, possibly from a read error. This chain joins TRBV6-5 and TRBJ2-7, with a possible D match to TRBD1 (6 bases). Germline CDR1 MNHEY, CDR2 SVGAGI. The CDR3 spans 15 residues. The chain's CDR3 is CASSYAAQGVYEQHF. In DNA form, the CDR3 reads TGTGCCAGCAGTTACGCGGCACAGGGAGTCTACGAGCAGCACTTC.

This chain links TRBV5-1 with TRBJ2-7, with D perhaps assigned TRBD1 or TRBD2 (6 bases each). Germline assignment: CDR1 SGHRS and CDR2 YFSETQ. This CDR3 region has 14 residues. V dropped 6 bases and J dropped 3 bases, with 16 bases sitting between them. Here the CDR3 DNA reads TGCGCCAGCACCCGGATGGGGGGCGGCTACGAGCAGTACTTC. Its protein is CASTRMGGGYEQYF.

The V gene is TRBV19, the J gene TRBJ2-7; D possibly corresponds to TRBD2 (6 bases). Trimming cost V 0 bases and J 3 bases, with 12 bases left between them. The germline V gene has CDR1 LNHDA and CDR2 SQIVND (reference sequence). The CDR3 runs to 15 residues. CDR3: CASSIEEGISYEQYF. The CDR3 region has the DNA TGTGCCAGTAGTATAGAGGAGGGGATTAGCTACGAGCAGTACTTC.

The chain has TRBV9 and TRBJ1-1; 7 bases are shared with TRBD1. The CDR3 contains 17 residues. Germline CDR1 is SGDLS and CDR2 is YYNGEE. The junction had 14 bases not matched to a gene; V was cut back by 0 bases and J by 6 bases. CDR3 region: CASSVGGPGGEGAEAFF. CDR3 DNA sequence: TGTGCCAGCAGCGTAGGGGGACCAGGGGGAGAAGGCGCTGAAGCTTTCTTT. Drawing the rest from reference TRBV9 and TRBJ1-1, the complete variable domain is DSGVTQTPKHLITATGQRVTLRCSPRSGDLSVYWYQQSLDQGLQFLIQYYNGEERAKGNILERFSAQQFPDLHSELNLSSLELGDSALYFCASSVGGPGGEGAEAFFGQGTRLTVV.

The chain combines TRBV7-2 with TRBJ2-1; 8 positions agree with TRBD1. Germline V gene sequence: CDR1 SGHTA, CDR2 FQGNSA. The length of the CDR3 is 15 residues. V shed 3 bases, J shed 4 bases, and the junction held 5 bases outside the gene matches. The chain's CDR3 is CASSFWTGTYNEQFF. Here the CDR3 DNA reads TGTGCCAGCAGCTTTTGGACAGGGACTTACAATGAGCAGTTCTTC.

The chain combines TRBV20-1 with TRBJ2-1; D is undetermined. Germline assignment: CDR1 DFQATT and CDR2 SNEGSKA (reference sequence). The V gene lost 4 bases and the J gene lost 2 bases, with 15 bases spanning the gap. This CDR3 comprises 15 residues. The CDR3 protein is CSATLANIAYNEQFF. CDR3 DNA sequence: TGCAGTGCTACCTTGGCTAACATCGCCTACAATGAGCAGTTCTTC.

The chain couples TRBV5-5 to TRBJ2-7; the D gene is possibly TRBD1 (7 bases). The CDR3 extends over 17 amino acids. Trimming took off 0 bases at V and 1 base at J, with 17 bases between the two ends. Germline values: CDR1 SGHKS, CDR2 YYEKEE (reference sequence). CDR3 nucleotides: TGTGCCAGCAGCTTGGAAGCACCGGCAGGGGGGTCCTACGAGCAGTACTTC. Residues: CASSLEAPAGGSYEQYF.